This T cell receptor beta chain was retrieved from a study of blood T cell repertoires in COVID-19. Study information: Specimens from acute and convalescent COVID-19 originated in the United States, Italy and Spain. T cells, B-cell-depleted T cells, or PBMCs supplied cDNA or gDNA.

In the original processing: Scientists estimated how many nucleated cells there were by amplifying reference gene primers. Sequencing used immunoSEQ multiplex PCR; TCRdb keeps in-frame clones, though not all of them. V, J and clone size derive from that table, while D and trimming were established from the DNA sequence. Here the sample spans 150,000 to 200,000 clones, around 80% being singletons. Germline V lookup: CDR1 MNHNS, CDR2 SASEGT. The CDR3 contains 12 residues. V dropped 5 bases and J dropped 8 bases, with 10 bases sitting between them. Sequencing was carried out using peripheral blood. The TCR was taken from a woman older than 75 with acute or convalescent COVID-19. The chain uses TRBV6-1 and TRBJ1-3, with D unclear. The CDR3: CASSSSGDTIYF. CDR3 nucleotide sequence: TGTGCCAGCAGTTCCTCCGGGGACACCATATATTTT.